These T cell receptor beta chains were read from a single sample in a study of identical twins. Via MiXCR, TCRdb re-called the 5' RACE reads, giving one row per CDR3 protein. The data hold 350,000 to 500,000 distinct CDR3 sequences, with around a sixth observed a single time. Material for sequencing was naive T cells sorted from blood. The receptor source for this set is a man in his fifties or sixties in good health. CDR3s include the opening cysteine and the closing phenylalanine or tryptophan. The D gene is left open where the match is weak. Where a row states a size, it is once, few, many or the class of an expanded clone; other rows omit it.

V gene	J gene	D gene	clone size	CDR3 DNA	CDR3 protein
TRBV20-1	TRBJ2-1	-	many	TGCAGTGCTCCCGGCGGGGGCCGATACTCCTACAATGAGCAGTTCTTC	CSAPGGGRYSYNEQFF
TRBV20-1	TRBJ1-2	TRBD1	many	TGCAGTGTTACAGGGGGTGACTATGGCTACACCTTC	CSVTGGDYGYTF
TRBV4-2	TRBJ2-7	-	-	TGTGCCAGCAGCCAAGAAGGACTGGTCACGGCCTACGAGCAGTACTTC	CASSQEGLVTAYEQYF
TRBV4-1	TRBJ2-7	TRBD2	few	TGCGCCAGCAGCTGGGGGGGAGAGCGCGAGCAGTACTTC	CASSWGGEREQYF
TRBV12-3/TRBV12-4	TRBJ1-2	TRBD1	few	TGTGCCAGCAGACGGACAGGGACTAACTATGGCTACACCTTC	CASRRTGTNYGYTF
TRBV28	TRBJ2-5	TRBD2	-	TGTGCCAGCAGTTCCCATTCGGTGCTAGCGGGGGGAGAGACCCAGTACTTC	CASSSHSVLAGGETQYF
TRBV3-1	TRBJ2-7	TRBD1	once	TGTGCCAGCAGCCGCGGACAGGGATCCAGGGCTACTCGCGCCTACGAGCAGTACTTC	CASSRGQGSRATRAYEQYF
TRBV9	TRBJ2-1	TRBD2	few	TGTGCCAGCACCACCAGCACGGGGACTAGCGTGGGCAATGAGCAGTTCTTC	CASTTSTGTSVGNEQFF
TRBV29-1	TRBJ1-2	TRBD1	-	TGCAGCATCGCAAGGCTTGACAGGGTTTCTTCTGGCTACACCTTC	CSIARLDRVSSGYTF
TRBV29-1	TRBJ2-2	-	-	TGCAGCGTGGGTGATTGGACCGGGGAGCTGTTTTTT	CSVGDWTGELFF
TRBV6-5	TRBJ1-1	TRBD1	-	TGTGCCAGCAGTCTACAGGGGGTTAGCACTGAAGCTTTCTTT	CASSLQGVSTEAFF
TRBV5-1	TRBJ1-2	TRBD1	-	TGCGCCAGCAGCTTGAAACAGGGGTCCGGAGCCAACTATGGCTACACCTTC	CASSLKQGSGANYGYTF
TRBV16	TRBJ2-7	-	-	TGTGCCAGCAGCCAATTTGTCAATTCCTACGAGCAGTACTTC	CASSQFVNSYEQYF
TRBV4-3	TRBJ1-2	-	-	TGCGCCAGCAGCCAAGAACTAGCCAGGGCGTCGTCTGGCTACACCTTC	CASSQELARASSGYTF
TRBV6-2/TRBV6-3	TRBJ2-6	-	many	TGTGCCAGCAGGGAGTCCGAGTGGCGACTTGGGGCCAACGTCCTGACTTTC	CASRESEWRLGANVLTF
TRBV4-2	TRBJ2-1	-	few	TGTGCCAGCAGCCCTTATCTACCTGGCGGCCAGTGGAATGAGCAGTTCTTC	CASSPYLPGGQWNEQFF
TRBV6-1	TRBJ1-2	TRBD1	-	TGTGCCAGCAGTGAGCACCGGGACAGAAATAACTATGGCTACACCTTC	CASSEHRDRNNYGYTF
TRBV29-1	TRBJ2-5	TRBD2	few	TGCAGCGTTTGGCTAGCGGGGCAAGAGACCCAGTACTTC	CSVWLAGQETQYF
TRBV20-1	TRBJ1-5	TRBD1	-	TGCAGTGCTAGGAGACAGGGGGAGTCGCCTGATCAGCCCCAGCATTTT	CSARRQGESPDQPQHF
TRBV15	TRBJ2-4	-	-	TGTGCCACCAGCAGGGGAGGATACGCCAAAAACATTCAGTACTTC	CATSRGGYAKNIQYF
TRBV4-2	TRBJ2-3	-	-	TGCGCCAGCAGCCAAGGTCTGCGCGTTGGCACAGATACGCAGTATTTT	CASSQGLRVGTDTQYF
TRBV7-2	TRBJ1-5	-	few	TGTGCCAGCAGCTTAGCCCCCGGGAATAGCAATCAGCCCCAGCATTTT	CASSLAPGNSNQPQHF
TRBV10-3	TRBJ2-3	-	few	TGTGCCATCACGGGCGGGGAGGCAGATACGCAGTATTTT	CAITGGEADTQYF
TRBV7-9	TRBJ2-7	-	many	TGTGCCAGCAGCTTAGGGACAGAAGCCCTGAAATTC	CASSLGTEALKF
TRBV29-1	TRBJ2-7	TRBD1	few	TGCAGCGGGAAGACAGGGGACGAGCAGTACTTC	CSGKTGDEQYF
TRBV20-1	TRBJ2-7	TRBD1	few	TGCAGTGCTCGAGTGACAGGGAAGGGAGTCTACGAGCAGTACTTC	CSARVTGKGVYEQYF
TRBV11-2	TRBJ1-2	-	many	TGTGCCAGCAGCTTAGGGACCGGGCAGTATGGCTACACCTTC	CASSLGTGQYGYTF
TRBV7-2	TRBJ2-2	TRBD1	-	TGTGCCAGCAGCTTAGAACAGGGGGTAACCGGGGAGCTGTTTTTT	CASSLEQGVTGELFF
TRBV18	TRBJ2-7	-	few	TGTGCCAGCTCACCACGATCCGGGGACCACGAGCAGTACTTC	CASSPRSGDHEQYF
TRBV20-1	TRBJ2-7	-	many	TGCAGTTCGAGGGAGACCTACGAGCAGTACTTC	CSSRETYEQYF
TRBV5-1	TRBJ2-1	-	many	TGCGCCAGCAGCCCTCAGACTAGTAACAATGAGCAGTTCTTC	CASSPQTSNNEQFF
TRBV20-1	TRBJ2-3	TRBD1	many	TGCAGTGCTATAGGGACAGTTAGTAGCACAGATACGCAGTATTTT	CSAIGTVSSTDTQYF